These 13 T cell receptor beta chains originate from one sample sequenced in a study of Graves' ophthalmopathy and Graves' hyperthyroidism. For repertoire sequencing, the TCR beta CDR3 regions were amplified from RNA transcripts. RT-PCR in the first round used HTBI primers; a second-round multiplex PCR followed. MiXCR, applied by TCRdb to the multiplex PCR reads, yields one record per CDR3 protein. The table lists around 670,000 distinct CDR3 sequences, about 44% of them singletons. Input material: peripheral blood. Receptor source: an adult man with Graves' ophthalmopathy.

This clonotype was observed a single time. This may stem from a read error, because a much larger clone lies one nucleotide away. The chain couples TRBV2 to TRBJ2-5; D possibly corresponds to TRBD1 (5 bases). CDR1 is SNHLY, CDR2 FYNNEI, per germline. This CDR3 contains 17 residues. The CDR3 spells CASSENPSRTHQEAQYF. DNA for the CDR3: TGTGCCAGCAGTGAAAACCCTTCCAGGACACACCAAGAGGCCCAGTACTTC.

This clonotype was recorded many times. The genes are TRBV11-1 and TRBJ1-4; D is unclear. Germline CDR1 and CDR2: SGHAT and FQDESV (reference sequence). This CDR3 is 13 amino acids long. Between the trimmed V and J ends, which lost 4 bases and 0 bases, there was a span of 3 bases. CDR3 sequence: CASSSSTNEKLFF. The CDR3 nucleotides are TGTGCCAGCAGCTCTTCAACTAATGAAAAACTGTTTTTT.

This clonotype came up once. The genes are TRBV15 and TRBJ1-5; unclear D gene. CDR3 length: 16 amino acids. With 3 bases removed from V and 11 bases from J, the gap between germline ends came to 23 bases. Looked up from germline, CDR1 is LNHNV and CDR2 is YYDKDF (reference sequence). CDR3 nucleotides: TGTGCCACCAGCAGGGCTAGCGGGCGGAGGTGGGAGACCCAGCATTTT. This sequence encodes CATSRASGRRWETQHF. Supplemented by reference TRBV15 and TRBJ1-5, the full variable domain reads DAMVIQNPRYQVTQFGKPVTLSCSQTLNHNVMYWYQQKSSQAPKLLFHYYDKDFNNEADTPDNFQSRRPNTSFCFLDIRSPGLGDTAMYLCATSRASGRRWETQHFGDGTRLSIL.

This clonotype was recorded many times. The V gene is TRBV7-9, the J gene TRBJ1-2; D uncertain. CDR3 length: 13 amino acids. Germline loops: CDR1 SEHNR, CDR2 FQNEAQ (reference sequence). Trimming took 5 bases from V and 5 from J, leaving 12 bases between them. The DNA of the CDR3 is TGTGCCAGCAGCCCGGACGGCACATATGGCTACACCTTC. Its translation: CASSPDGTYGYTF.

This clonotype was picked up a small number of times. The chain couples TRBV7-9 to TRBJ2-7, with 7 bases matching TRBD2. Trimming removed 1 base from V and 0 bases from J; junction bases left unmatched: 3. CDR3 length: 15 residues. The germline V gene encodes CDR1 SEHNR and CDR2 FQNEAQ (reference sequence). The CDR3, as DNA: TGTGCCAGCAGCTTAGTTGGGACTATCTCCTACGAGCAGTACTTC. It is translated as CASSLVGTISYEQYF.

The chain uses TRBV7-2 and TRBJ2-7; 12 positions match TRBD1. V lost 3 bases and J lost 9; bases outside the gene matches: 6. The germline gives CDR1 SGHTA, CDR2 FQGNSA. The CDR3 covers 14 residues. CDR3 sequence reads: CASSLGQGARRQYF. DNA of the CDR3: TGTGCCAGCAGCTTGGGACAGGGGGCGCGGCGGCAGTACTTC.

This clonotype was seen a handful of times. The chain recombines TRBV29-1 with TRBJ2-7; D gene unclear. The CDR3 length is 14 residues. V was pared by 6 bases and J by 0 bases, with 15 bases between. The germline CDR1 and CDR2 sequences are SQVTM and ANQGSEA. The CDR3 DNA reads TGCAGCGTCAGAGGAGAATTCCTCTCCTACGAGCAGTACTTC. Its translation is CSVRGEFLSYEQYF.

The V and J genes are TRBV6-5 and TRBJ1-6; a weak D match, TRBD1 (5 bases). CDR3 size: 15 residues. V was clipped by 6 bases and J by 8 bases, with 17 bases between them. Germline values: CDR1 MNHEY, CDR2 SVGAGI. The DNA for the CDR3 is TGTGCCAGCAGCCCACGGGAGGGGAGTTATTCACCCCTCCACTTT. As protein: CASSPREGSYSPLHF.

This clonotype has just a few counts. J is TRBJ1-1 and V is TRBV7-9; D possibly corresponds to TRBD1 (6 bases). The V gene lost 2 bases and the J gene lost 6 bases, with 10 bases spanning the gap. The V gene's germline CDR1 is SEHNR and CDR2 FQNEAQ (reference sequence). The CDR3 totals 13 residues. The CDR3 sequence: CASSLNRESEAFF. The CDR3 nucleotides are TGTGCCAGCAGCTTAAACAGGGAGTCTGAAGCTTTCTTT.

In this sample, this clonotype turned up many times. Here the CDR3 DNA reads TGTGCCAGCAGCTTGCCAGGGGATCTTGGCTACACCTTC. Translated: CASSLPGDLGYTF. The chain links TRBV5-5 to TRBJ1-2; weak D call: TRBD1 (6 bases). The CDR3 covers 13 residues. The V end was cut by 1 base, the J end by 7 bases, with 11 bases between. CDR1 is SGHKS, CDR2 YYEKEE, per germline (reference sequence).

This clonotype has ten or more counts. V is TRBV5-6 and J is TRBJ1-2, with 9 bases fitting TRBD1. Germline CDR1 SGHDT, CDR2 YYEEEE. The CDR3 runs to 13 residues. After removal of 3 bases from V and 7 bases from J, the junction contained 4 bases not matched to a gene. The CDR3: CASSSGQGSGYTF. The CDR3 coding sequence is TGTGCCAGCAGCTCGGGACAGGGCTCTGGCTACACCTTC.

The CDR3 DNA sequence: TGTGCCAGTCCCTTAGGCAGGGGGCCTAATACTGGGGCCAACGTCCTGACTTTC. Residues: CASPLGRGPNTGANVLTF. V gene TRBV7-9 combines with J gene TRBJ2-6; TRBD1 matches 8 bases. The trim removed 9 bases at V and 2 bases at J, leaving 15 bases unmatched. Germline values: CDR1 SEHNR, CDR2 FQNEAQ (reference sequence). The CDR3 length is 18 residues. The full variable domain, in which reference TRBV7-9 and TRBJ2-6 provide the parts outside the CDR3, is DTGVSQNPRHKITKRGQNVTFRCDPISEHNRLYWYRQTLGQGPEFLTYFQNEAQLEKSRLLSDRFSAERPKGSFSTLEIQRTEQGDSAMYLCASPLGRGPNTGANVLTFGAGSRLTVL.

As DNA, the CDR3 is TGTGCCAGCAGCCGCGGAGGGAATCGGGTCTATGGCTACACCTTC. It translates to CASSRGGNRVYGYTF. The rearrangement links TRBV7-8 to TRBJ1-2; D is unclear. Trimming cost V 5 bases and J 4 bases, with 17 bases left between them. Germline CDR1 reads SGHVS; CDR2 reads FQNEAQ. The length of the CDR3 is 15 residues.